These T cell receptor beta chains were read from a single sample in a study of T cells in Graves' hyperthyroidism and ophthalmopathy. Using its own MiXCR run on the multiplex PCR reads, TCRdb lists one record per CDR3 protein. The sample includes approximately 300,000 distinct CDR3 sequences, approximately 17% seen only once; the top ten take approximately 35%. Sequencing input: blood. The receptors were sampled from a man in his thirties or forties with Graves' hyperthyroidism. Each CDR3 is given with its conserved first and last residue. The D gene is left open where the match is weak. A clone size is listed for some rows: how often the clone was seen (once, few, many), or a class if it is expanded.

>TRBV30|TRBJ1-2|NA|many
TGTGCCTGGGACACTTACTATGGCTACACCTTC
CAWDTYYGYTF
>TRBV10-3|TRBJ2-7|TRBD1|many
TGTGCCATCAGTGGGGGACAGGGGAGCTACGAGCAGTACTTC
CAISGGQGSYEQYF
>TRBV24-1|TRBJ2-2|TRBD1|many
TGTGCCACCAGTGACTCCAAACAGGGGAACGGGGAGCTGTTTTTT
CATSDSKQGNGELFF
>TRBV29-1|TRBJ1-2|NA|many
TGCAGCGTTGAAGAAGAAGAAGGGCTAGGCTATGGCTACACCTTC
CSVEEEEGLGYGYTF
>TRBV7-9|TRBJ1-1|TRBD1|NA
TGTGCCAGCAGCTACCTGACAGGGTGGAGTCCTTTCTTT
CASSYLTGWSPFF
>TRBV24-1|TRBJ1-2|TRBD1|few
TGTGCCACCAGCGGCTTGGACAGGGGGTTCGGCTACACCTTC
CATSGLDRGFGYTF
>TRBV12-3/TRBV12-4|TRBJ1-1|NA|many
TGTGCCAGCAGTCACGGGACGGAGTTTGAAGCTTTCTTT
CASSHGTEFEAFF
>TRBV4-1|TRBJ2-3|NA|many
TGCGCCAGCAGCCAAGCTCATGCTATCGGGAAAATCACAGATACGCAGTATTTT
CASSQAHAIGKITDTQYF
>TRBV30|TRBJ1-5|TRBD1|many
TGTGCCTGGAGTGTTCAGGGGGCACGGGGCAATCAGCCCCAGCATTTT
CAWSVQGARGNQPQHF
>TRBV20-1|TRBJ2-7|NA|few
TGCAGCGCTCACCCGGACGGCTACGAGCAGTACTTC
CSAHPDGYEQYF
>TRBV3-1|TRBJ2-1|NA|few
TGTGCCAGCAGCCAAGATCCGGGTTCAACCTACAATGAGCAGTTCTTC
CASSQDPGSTYNEQFF
>TRBV3-1|TRBJ2-5|NA|many
TGTGCCAGCAGTGGAGGCCGGGGGCAGCGGACCCAGTACTTC
CASSGGRGQRTQYF
>TRBV29-1|TRBJ2-6|TRBD1|few
TGCAGCGTGGCCCGGACAGGTGTCGATCCTACGAGCTCTGGGGCCAACGTCCTGACTTTC
CSVARTGVDPTSSGANVLTF